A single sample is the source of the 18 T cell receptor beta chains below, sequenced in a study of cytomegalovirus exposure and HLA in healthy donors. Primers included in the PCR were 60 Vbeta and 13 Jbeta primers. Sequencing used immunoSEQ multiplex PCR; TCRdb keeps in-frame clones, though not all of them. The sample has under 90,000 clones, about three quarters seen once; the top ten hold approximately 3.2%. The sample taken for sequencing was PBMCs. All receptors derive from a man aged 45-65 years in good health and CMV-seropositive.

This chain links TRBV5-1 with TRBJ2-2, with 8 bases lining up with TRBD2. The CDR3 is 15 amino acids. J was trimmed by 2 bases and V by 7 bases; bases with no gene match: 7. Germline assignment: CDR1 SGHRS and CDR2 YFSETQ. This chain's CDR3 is CASSPGGINTGELFF. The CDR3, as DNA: TGCGCCAGCTCGCCGGGGGGGATAAACACCGGGGAGCTGTTTTTT.

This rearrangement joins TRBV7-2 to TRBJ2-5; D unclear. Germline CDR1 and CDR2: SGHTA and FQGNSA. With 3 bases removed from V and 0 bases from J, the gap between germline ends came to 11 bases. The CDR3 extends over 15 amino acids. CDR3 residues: CASSFFWANQETQYF. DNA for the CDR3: TGTGCCAGCAGCTTCTTTTGGGCCAACCAAGAGACCCAGTACTTC.

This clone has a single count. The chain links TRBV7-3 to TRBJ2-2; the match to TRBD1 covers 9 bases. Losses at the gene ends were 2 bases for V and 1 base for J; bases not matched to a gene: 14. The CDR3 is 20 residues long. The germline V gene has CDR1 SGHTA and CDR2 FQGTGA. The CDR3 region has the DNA TGTGCCAGCAGCTTAGAACGTAGCTATGTGGGACAGGGGAACACCGGGGAGCTGTTTTTT. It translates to CASSLERSYVGQGNTGELFF.

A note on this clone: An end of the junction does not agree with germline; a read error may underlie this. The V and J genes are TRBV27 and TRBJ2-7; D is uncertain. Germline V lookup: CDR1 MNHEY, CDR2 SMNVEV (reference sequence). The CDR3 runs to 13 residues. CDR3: CASSFRSSYERYF. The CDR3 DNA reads TGTGCCAGCAGTTTTAGGAGCTCCTACGAGCGGTACTTC.

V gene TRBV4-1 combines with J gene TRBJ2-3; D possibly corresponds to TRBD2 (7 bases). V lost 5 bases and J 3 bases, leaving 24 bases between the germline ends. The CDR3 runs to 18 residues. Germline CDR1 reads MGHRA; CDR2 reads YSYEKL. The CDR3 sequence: CASSSPGGQEFETDTQYF. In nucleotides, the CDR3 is TGCGCCAGCAGCTCCCCCGGGGGGCAGGAGTTCGAGACAGATACGCAGTATTTT.

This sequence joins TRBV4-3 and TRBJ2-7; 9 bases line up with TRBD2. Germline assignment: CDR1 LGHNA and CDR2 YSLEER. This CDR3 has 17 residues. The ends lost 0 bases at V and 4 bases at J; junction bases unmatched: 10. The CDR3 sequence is CASSQEYDELAGYEQYF. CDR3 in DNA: TGCGCCAGCAGCCAAGAATACGACGAACTAGCGGGTTACGAGCAGTACTTC.

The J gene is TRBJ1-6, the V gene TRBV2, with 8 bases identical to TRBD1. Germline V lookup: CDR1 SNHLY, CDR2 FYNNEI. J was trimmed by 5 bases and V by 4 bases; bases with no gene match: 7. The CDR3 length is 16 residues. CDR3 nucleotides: TGTGCCAGCAGTGTATTGGGGGGACAGGATAATTCACCCCTCCACTTT. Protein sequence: CASSVLGGQDNSPLHF.

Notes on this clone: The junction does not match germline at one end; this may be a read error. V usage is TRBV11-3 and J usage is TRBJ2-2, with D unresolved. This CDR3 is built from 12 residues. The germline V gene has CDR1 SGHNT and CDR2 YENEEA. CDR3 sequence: CAGSSKSGELFF. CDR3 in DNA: TGTGCCGGCAGCTCTAAGAGCGGGGAGCTGTTTTTT.

The CDR3 DNA is TGTGCCAGTAGTATCGCGGGTCCCGATGGCGGTTTGGACACTGAAGCTTTCTTT. Encoded protein: CASSIAGPDGGLDTEAFF. The chain is built from TRBV19 and TRBJ1-1; D unclear. Germline CDR1 LNHDA, CDR2 SQIVND (reference sequence). V was shortened by 3 bases and J by 3 bases, with 23 bases between the two germline ends. CDR3 length: 18 residues.

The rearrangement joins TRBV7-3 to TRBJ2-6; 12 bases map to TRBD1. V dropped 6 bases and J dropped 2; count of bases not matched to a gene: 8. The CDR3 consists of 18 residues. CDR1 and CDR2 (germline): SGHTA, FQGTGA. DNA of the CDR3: TGTGCCAGCAGTTCCCCGGGACAGGGGGCTCCTGGGGCCAACGTCCTGACTTTC. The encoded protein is CASSSPGQGAPGANVLTF.

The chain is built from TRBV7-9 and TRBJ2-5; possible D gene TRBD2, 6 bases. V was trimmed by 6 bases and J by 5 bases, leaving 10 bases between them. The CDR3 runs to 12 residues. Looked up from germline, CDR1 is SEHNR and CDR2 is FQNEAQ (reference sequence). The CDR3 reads CASRGEAETQYF. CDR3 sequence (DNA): TGTGCCAGCAGAGGGGAGGCTGAGACCCAGTACTTC.

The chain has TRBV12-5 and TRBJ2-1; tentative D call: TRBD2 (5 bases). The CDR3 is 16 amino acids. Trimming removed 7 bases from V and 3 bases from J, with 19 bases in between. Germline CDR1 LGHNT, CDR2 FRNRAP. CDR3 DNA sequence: TGTGCTAGTGCCATTGCACTAGGCTCCGTCTACAATGAGCAGTTCTTC. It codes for CASAIALGSVYNEQFF.

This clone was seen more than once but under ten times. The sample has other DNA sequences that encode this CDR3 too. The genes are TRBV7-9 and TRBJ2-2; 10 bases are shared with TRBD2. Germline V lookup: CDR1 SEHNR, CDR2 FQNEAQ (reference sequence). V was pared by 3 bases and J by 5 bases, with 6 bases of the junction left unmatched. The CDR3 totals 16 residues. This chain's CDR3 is CASSFSSGRGTGELFF. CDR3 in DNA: TGTGCCAGCAGCTTTTCTAGCGGGAGAGGTACCGGGGAGCTGTTTTTT.

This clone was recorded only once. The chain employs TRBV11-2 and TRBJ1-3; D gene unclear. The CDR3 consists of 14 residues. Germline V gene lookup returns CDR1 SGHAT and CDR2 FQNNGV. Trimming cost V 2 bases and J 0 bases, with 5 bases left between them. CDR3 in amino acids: CASSLSFSGNTIYF. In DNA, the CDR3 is TGTGCCAGCAGCTTATCCTTCTCTGGAAACACCATATATTTT.

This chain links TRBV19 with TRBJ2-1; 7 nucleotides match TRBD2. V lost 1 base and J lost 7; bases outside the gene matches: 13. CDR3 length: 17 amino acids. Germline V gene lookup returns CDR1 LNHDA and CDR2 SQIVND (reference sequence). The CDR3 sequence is CASSIASGGSWKNEQFF. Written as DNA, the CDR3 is TGTGCCAGTAGTATAGCCTCAGGCGGGAGTTGGAAGAATGAGCAGTTCTTC.

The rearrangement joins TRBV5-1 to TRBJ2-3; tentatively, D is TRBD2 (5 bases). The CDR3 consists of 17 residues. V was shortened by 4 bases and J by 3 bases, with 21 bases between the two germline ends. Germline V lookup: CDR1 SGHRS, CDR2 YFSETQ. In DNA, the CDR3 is TGCGCCAGCAGCCCGCCCCGCCTCCGGGATCCAACAGATACGCAGTATTTT. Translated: CASSPPRLRDPTDTQYF.

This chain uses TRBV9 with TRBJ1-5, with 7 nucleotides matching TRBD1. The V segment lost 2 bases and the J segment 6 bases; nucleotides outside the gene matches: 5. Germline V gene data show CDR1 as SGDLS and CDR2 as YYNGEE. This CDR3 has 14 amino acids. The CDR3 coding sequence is TGTGCCAGCAGCGTGGAGGGGGCCAGTCAGCCCCAGCATTTT. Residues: CASSVEGASQPQHF.

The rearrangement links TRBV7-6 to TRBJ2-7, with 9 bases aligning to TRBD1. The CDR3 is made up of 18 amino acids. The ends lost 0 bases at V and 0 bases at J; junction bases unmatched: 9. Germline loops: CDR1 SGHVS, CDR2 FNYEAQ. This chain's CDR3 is CASSLAVGDRGYSYEQYF. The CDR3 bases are TGTGCCAGCAGCTTAGCGGTCGGAGACAGGGGGTACTCCTACGAGCAGTACTTC.